Sequencing of this T cell receptor (beta chain) was carried out in a study of T cell responses to AZD1222 COVID-19 vaccine. V lost 0 bases and J 3 bases, leaving 13 bases between the germline ends. This CDR3 is 16 amino acids long. In germline, CDR1 is SGHRS, CDR2 YFSETQ. Note on this clone: Its specificity is unknown. The identical CDR3 is also encoded by other nucleotide sequences in the sample.

The study, taken as a whole, reports: Variant regions that are unmutated are reportedly the target of nearly half of spike-specific TCRs. Donors, mostly white British, included more females; clonal diversity was possibly underestimated. There were repertoire samples only from the period after the peak T cell response. Spike-spanning, vaccine-associated CD4 TCRs were dominant at 160-218 and 743-854.

The method was immunoSEQ multiplex PCR; TCRdb's version includes in-frame clones alone and lacks a portion of them. The table records approximately 140,000 clones, 90% to 95% of them present only once. This sample comprised peripheral blood, obtained on day 0 of MenACWY control vaccination. The chain employs TRBV5-1 and TRBJ2-1, with D possibly matching TRBD2 (5 bases). The clonotype originates from an adult in good health. This CDR3 is CASSLAAGRSYNEQFF. The CDR3 DNA follows: TGCGCCAGCAGCTTGGCCGCGGGCCGCAGCTACAATGAGCAGTTCTTC.